What follows are 15 T cell receptor beta chains derived from one specimen sequenced in a study of cytomegalovirus exposure and HLA in healthy donors. Primers: 60 Vbeta forward and 13 Jbeta reverse. Sequencing was performed with immunoSEQ multiplex PCR; in TCRdb, only in-frame clones are kept and a portion is missing. In total, the table holds around 210,000 clones. The sample was PBMCs. Receptor source: a girl aged 2 to 9 in good health and CMV-seropositive.

The rearrangement joins TRBV28 to TRBJ2-5, with TRBD2 matching over 8 bases. Germline V gene data show CDR1 as MDHEN and CDR2 as SYDVKM. CDR3 size: 14 residues. J lost 0 bases, V lost 7 bases, and 4 bases had no gene match. This chain's CDR3 is CASNGGGYQETQYF. The DNA for the CDR3 is TGTGCCAGCAACGGGGGGGGGTACCAAGAGACCCAGTACTTC.

The rearrangement uses TRBV27 and TRBJ2-7, with TRBD1 as a possible D gene (6 bases). CDR3 length: 15 amino acids. V was pared by 6 bases and J by 0 bases, with 15 bases between. The germline V gene has CDR1 MNHEY and CDR2 SMNVEV (reference sequence). The CDR3 DNA reads as TGTGCCAGCAGCTTAATAGGACAGCTCTCCTACGAGCAGTACTTC. As protein: CASSLIGQLSYEQYF.

This rearrangement joins TRBV7-8 to TRBJ1-2; perhaps TRBD1 as D (6 bases). The CDR3 contains 14 residues. Deletions cut 4 bases from V and 3 bases from J, with 12 bases between. Germline V gene sequence: CDR1 SGHVS, CDR2 FQNEAQ. This CDR3 reads CASSSQGWDYGYTF. The CDR3 DNA is TGTGCCAGCAGCTCCCAGGGGTGGGACTATGGCTACACCTTC.

The chain combines TRBV28 with TRBJ2-7, with D unclear. The V end was cut by 1 base, the J end by 3 bases, with 13 bases between. There are 15 residues in the CDR3. Germline assignment: CDR1 MDHEN and CDR2 SYDVKM. The CDR3 sequence is CASSLYRRLVYEQYF. CDR3 nucleotide sequence: TGTGCCAGCAGTTTATACCGCCGGCTAGTCTACGAGCAGTACTTC.

The CDR3 region has the DNA TGTGCCAGCACCAGGGGGTCTGGCAATCAGCCCCAGCATTTT. Residues: CASTRGSGNQPQHF. The chain is built from TRBV28 and TRBJ1-5; 7 nucleotides line up with TRBD1. CDR1 and CDR2 (germline): MDHEN, SYDVKM. This CDR3 spans 14 amino acids. Trimming removed 7 bases from V and 2 bases from J; junction bases left unmatched: 5. Looking up the rest from reference TRBV28 and TRBJ1-5 gives the full variable domain: DVKVTQSSRYLVKRTGEKVFLECVQDMDHENMFWYRQDPGLGLRLIYFSYDVKMKEKGDIPEGYSVSREKKERFSLILESASTNQTSMYLCASTRGSGNQPQHFGDGTRLSIL.

The chain joins TRBV15 to TRBJ2-2; D is ambiguous. The CDR3 length is 16 residues. The V gene lost 2 bases and the J gene lost 1 base, with 11 bases spanning the gap. Germline CDR1 reads LNHNV; CDR2 reads YYDKDF (reference sequence). CDR3 amino acids: CATSRNQVGNTGELFF. The CDR3 DNA reads TGTGCCACCAGCAGAAACCAGGTCGGGAACACCGGGGAGCTGTTTTTT.

In DNA form, the CDR3 reads TGCAGTGCTTGGGGTGGACAGGAGCAGTTCTTC. Amino acids: CSAWGGQEQFF. The rearrangement uses TRBV20-1 and TRBJ2-1; a weak D match, TRBD1 (6 bases). Germline-derived CDR1 and CDR2 are DFQATT and SNEGSKA (reference sequence). Deletions cut 5 bases from V and 10 bases from J, with 12 bases between. The CDR3 runs to 11 residues.

In DNA form, the CDR3 reads TGTGCCAGCAGTTCCACACCCCAGGGGGCTGTTGGTGACACCATATATTTT. As protein: CASSSTPQGAVGDTIYF. This chain connects TRBV28 to TRBJ1-3; 8 positions match TRBD1. With 4 bases clipped from V and 8 bases from J, the junction kept 16 bases outside the gene matches. Germline values: CDR1 MDHEN, CDR2 SYDVKM. The CDR3 spans 17 residues.

This chain links TRBV6-5 with TRBJ2-5; 8 positions agree with TRBD2. The CDR3 covers 13 residues. Trimming at V came to 4 bases and at J to 3 bases, leaving 1 base not matched to a gene. Germline V gives CDR1 MNHEY, CDR2 SVGAGI. CDR3 sequence reads: CASSLAGKETQYF. Here the CDR3 DNA reads TGTGCCAGCAGTTTAGCGGGAAAAGAGACCCAGTACTTC.

The J gene is TRBJ1-4, the V gene TRBV28; 11 bases align to TRBD1. The germline V gene encodes CDR1 MDHEN and CDR2 SYDVKM. This CDR3 has 15 residues. The CDR3 here is CSRTGGRETNEKLFF. The CDR3 coding sequence is TGTAGTAGGACAGGGGGCAGAGAAACTAATGAAAAACTGTTTTTT.

This chain uses TRBV18 with TRBJ1-1; D remains unclear. With 6 bases removed from V and 1 base from J, the gap between germline ends came to 12 bases. Germline V gene sequence: CDR1 KGHSH, CDR2 LQKENI. The CDR3 is 14 residues long. The CDR3 DNA sequence: TGTGCCAGCTCTTCGGGAGCAGGGAACACTGAAGCTTTCTTT. Translated, it gives CASSSGAGNTEAFF.

J is TRBJ1-6 and V is TRBV7-2; the match to TRBD1 covers 9 bases. The trim removed 1 base at V and 0 bases at J, leaving 7 bases unmatched. This CDR3 spans 19 amino acids. Per the germline V gene, CDR1 is SGHTA and CDR2 is FQGNSA. DNA of the CDR3: TGTGCCAGCAGCTTAGGAGGGGGGACAGGGAGCTCCTATAATTCACCCCTCCACTTT. Residues: CASSLGGGTGSSYNSPLHF.

This chain uses TRBV27 with TRBJ1-3; D is undetermined. This CDR3 region has 15 residues. Germline CDR1 is MNHEY and CDR2 is SMNVEV (reference sequence). V lost 6 bases and J lost 0, with 12 bases in between. The CDR3 sequence: CASRSVLGSGNTIYF. DNA for the CDR3: TGTGCCAGCAGGAGCGTACTAGGCTCTGGAAACACCATATATTTT.

CDR3 sequence reads: CAISGASTYEQYF. Written as DNA, the CDR3 is TGTGCCATCAGTGGTGCTAGTACCTACGAGCAGTACTTC. This chain joins TRBV10-3 and TRBJ2-5, with no clear D. The DNA end is more similar to TRBJ2-7, so the J call may be wrong. This CDR3 is 13 amino acids long. From germline, CDR1 is ENHRY and CDR2 SYGVKD.

This chain connects TRBV7-2 to TRBJ2-1; D not resolved. V was trimmed by 7 bases and J by 6 bases, leaving 16 bases between them. This CDR3 has 14 amino acids. Germline CDR1 reads SGHTA; CDR2 reads FQGNSA. The CDR3 loop reads CASNFLPSSNEQFF. CDR3 DNA sequence: TGTGCCAGCAACTTCCTACCTTCTAGCAATGAGCAGTTCTTC.